The entry below gives a single T cell receptor beta chain sequence along with its context. This clone was detected many times. Its specific antigen is unknown. The input lacks base qualities; no much larger clone sits a single base away. The cysteine opens and the phenylalanine closes a CDR3 of 19 amino acids. Only CDR3 DNA is held: 57 bases, read in frame from base 1. Sequences SEHNR (CDR1) and FQNEAQ (CDR2) are obtained from the germline V gene (reference sequence). A distance of 26 bases separates the germline ends of V and J, which lose 3 bases and 5 bases respectively. The protocol used for the library was PCR. The listed sequencing device is Illumina HiSeq 4000. High-throughput sequencing was used to profile the CDR3 region of the TCR beta-chain in every patient. From the authors' description of their analysis: A classifier to discriminate distant-metastatic papillary thyroid cancer patients was built from CDR3 differences across clinicopathological groups. The Shannon index was used to measure repertoire diversity, and the Morisita-Horn index was used to measure how similar tumor and blood repertoires were. TCRdb trimmed public reads at Q25 via fastp, called clones via MiXCR and kept in-frame beta chains. It is TCRdb's table, rather than the study itself, that gives the V and J calls and clone size. Counted in this sample were fewer than 30,000 clones; 16% of them appeared once. Approximately 4.5% of the sample is held by the ten biggest clonotypes.

The sample originates from a study of metastatic and nonmetastatic thyroid tumors (dated by TCRdb to the early 2020s). Regarding the study in general: The researchers compared repertoires between peripheral blood samples and tumor or nodule tissue samples from patients with malignant or benign thyroid disease. Findings and caveats that apply to the study as a whole: TCR beta diversity was reported as significantly higher in malignant tumors than in benign nodules, in both blood and tumor samples.

Before undergoing thyroid surgery, none of the patients had been given any kind of treatment. The study retrospectively analysed patient clinical samples collected from about 2012 to 2019 using T-cell receptor beta sequencing. The specimen sequenced was blood. The chain was built from TRBV7-9 and TRBJ2-1, with the D gene tentatively TRBD1 or TRBD2, based on 6 matching bases in each. This clonotype was sampled from a female donor with papillary thyroid cancer or a benign thyroid nodule (not recorded which). Some clones in this sample may be carry-over from other donors' samples. The DNA sequence follows: TGTGCCAGCAGCTTTCGCCCGGGACACCCGGGACTTAGCCACAATGAGCAGTTCTTC. This codes for CASSFRPGHPGLSHNEQFF.